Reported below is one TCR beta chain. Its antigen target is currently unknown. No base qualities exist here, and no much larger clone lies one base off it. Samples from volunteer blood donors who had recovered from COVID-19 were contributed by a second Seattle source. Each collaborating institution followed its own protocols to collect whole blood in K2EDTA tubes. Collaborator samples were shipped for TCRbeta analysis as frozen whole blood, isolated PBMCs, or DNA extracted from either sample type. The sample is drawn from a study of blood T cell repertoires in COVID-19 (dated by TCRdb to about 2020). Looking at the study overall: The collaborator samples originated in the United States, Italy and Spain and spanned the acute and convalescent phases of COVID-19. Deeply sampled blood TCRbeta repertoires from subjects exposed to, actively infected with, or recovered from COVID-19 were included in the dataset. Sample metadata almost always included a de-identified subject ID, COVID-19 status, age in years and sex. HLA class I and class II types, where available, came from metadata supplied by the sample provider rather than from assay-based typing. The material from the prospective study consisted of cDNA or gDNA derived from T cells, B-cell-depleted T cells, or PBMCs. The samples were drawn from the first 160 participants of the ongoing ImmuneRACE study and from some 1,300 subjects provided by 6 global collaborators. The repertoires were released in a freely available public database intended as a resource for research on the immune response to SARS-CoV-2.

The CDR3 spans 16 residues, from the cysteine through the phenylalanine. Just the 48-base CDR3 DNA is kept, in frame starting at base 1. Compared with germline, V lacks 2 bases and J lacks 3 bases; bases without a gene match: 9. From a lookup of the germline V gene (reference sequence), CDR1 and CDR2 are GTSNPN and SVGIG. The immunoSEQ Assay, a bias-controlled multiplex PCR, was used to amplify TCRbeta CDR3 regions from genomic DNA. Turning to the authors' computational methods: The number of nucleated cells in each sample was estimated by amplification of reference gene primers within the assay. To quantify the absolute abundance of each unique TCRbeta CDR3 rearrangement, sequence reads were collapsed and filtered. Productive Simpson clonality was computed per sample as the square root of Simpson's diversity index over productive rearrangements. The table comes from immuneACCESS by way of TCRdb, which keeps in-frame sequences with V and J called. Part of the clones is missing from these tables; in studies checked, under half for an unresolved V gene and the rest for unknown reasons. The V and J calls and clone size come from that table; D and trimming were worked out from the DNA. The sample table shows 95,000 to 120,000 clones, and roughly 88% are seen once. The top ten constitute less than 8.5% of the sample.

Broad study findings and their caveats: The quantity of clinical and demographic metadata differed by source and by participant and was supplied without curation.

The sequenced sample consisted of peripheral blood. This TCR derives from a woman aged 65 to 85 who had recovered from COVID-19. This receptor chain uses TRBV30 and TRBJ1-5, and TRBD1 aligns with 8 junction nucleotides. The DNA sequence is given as TGTGCCTGGAGTACCCGGACAGGGAGTTTCAATCAGCCCCAGCATTTT. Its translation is CAWSTRTGSFNQPQHF.